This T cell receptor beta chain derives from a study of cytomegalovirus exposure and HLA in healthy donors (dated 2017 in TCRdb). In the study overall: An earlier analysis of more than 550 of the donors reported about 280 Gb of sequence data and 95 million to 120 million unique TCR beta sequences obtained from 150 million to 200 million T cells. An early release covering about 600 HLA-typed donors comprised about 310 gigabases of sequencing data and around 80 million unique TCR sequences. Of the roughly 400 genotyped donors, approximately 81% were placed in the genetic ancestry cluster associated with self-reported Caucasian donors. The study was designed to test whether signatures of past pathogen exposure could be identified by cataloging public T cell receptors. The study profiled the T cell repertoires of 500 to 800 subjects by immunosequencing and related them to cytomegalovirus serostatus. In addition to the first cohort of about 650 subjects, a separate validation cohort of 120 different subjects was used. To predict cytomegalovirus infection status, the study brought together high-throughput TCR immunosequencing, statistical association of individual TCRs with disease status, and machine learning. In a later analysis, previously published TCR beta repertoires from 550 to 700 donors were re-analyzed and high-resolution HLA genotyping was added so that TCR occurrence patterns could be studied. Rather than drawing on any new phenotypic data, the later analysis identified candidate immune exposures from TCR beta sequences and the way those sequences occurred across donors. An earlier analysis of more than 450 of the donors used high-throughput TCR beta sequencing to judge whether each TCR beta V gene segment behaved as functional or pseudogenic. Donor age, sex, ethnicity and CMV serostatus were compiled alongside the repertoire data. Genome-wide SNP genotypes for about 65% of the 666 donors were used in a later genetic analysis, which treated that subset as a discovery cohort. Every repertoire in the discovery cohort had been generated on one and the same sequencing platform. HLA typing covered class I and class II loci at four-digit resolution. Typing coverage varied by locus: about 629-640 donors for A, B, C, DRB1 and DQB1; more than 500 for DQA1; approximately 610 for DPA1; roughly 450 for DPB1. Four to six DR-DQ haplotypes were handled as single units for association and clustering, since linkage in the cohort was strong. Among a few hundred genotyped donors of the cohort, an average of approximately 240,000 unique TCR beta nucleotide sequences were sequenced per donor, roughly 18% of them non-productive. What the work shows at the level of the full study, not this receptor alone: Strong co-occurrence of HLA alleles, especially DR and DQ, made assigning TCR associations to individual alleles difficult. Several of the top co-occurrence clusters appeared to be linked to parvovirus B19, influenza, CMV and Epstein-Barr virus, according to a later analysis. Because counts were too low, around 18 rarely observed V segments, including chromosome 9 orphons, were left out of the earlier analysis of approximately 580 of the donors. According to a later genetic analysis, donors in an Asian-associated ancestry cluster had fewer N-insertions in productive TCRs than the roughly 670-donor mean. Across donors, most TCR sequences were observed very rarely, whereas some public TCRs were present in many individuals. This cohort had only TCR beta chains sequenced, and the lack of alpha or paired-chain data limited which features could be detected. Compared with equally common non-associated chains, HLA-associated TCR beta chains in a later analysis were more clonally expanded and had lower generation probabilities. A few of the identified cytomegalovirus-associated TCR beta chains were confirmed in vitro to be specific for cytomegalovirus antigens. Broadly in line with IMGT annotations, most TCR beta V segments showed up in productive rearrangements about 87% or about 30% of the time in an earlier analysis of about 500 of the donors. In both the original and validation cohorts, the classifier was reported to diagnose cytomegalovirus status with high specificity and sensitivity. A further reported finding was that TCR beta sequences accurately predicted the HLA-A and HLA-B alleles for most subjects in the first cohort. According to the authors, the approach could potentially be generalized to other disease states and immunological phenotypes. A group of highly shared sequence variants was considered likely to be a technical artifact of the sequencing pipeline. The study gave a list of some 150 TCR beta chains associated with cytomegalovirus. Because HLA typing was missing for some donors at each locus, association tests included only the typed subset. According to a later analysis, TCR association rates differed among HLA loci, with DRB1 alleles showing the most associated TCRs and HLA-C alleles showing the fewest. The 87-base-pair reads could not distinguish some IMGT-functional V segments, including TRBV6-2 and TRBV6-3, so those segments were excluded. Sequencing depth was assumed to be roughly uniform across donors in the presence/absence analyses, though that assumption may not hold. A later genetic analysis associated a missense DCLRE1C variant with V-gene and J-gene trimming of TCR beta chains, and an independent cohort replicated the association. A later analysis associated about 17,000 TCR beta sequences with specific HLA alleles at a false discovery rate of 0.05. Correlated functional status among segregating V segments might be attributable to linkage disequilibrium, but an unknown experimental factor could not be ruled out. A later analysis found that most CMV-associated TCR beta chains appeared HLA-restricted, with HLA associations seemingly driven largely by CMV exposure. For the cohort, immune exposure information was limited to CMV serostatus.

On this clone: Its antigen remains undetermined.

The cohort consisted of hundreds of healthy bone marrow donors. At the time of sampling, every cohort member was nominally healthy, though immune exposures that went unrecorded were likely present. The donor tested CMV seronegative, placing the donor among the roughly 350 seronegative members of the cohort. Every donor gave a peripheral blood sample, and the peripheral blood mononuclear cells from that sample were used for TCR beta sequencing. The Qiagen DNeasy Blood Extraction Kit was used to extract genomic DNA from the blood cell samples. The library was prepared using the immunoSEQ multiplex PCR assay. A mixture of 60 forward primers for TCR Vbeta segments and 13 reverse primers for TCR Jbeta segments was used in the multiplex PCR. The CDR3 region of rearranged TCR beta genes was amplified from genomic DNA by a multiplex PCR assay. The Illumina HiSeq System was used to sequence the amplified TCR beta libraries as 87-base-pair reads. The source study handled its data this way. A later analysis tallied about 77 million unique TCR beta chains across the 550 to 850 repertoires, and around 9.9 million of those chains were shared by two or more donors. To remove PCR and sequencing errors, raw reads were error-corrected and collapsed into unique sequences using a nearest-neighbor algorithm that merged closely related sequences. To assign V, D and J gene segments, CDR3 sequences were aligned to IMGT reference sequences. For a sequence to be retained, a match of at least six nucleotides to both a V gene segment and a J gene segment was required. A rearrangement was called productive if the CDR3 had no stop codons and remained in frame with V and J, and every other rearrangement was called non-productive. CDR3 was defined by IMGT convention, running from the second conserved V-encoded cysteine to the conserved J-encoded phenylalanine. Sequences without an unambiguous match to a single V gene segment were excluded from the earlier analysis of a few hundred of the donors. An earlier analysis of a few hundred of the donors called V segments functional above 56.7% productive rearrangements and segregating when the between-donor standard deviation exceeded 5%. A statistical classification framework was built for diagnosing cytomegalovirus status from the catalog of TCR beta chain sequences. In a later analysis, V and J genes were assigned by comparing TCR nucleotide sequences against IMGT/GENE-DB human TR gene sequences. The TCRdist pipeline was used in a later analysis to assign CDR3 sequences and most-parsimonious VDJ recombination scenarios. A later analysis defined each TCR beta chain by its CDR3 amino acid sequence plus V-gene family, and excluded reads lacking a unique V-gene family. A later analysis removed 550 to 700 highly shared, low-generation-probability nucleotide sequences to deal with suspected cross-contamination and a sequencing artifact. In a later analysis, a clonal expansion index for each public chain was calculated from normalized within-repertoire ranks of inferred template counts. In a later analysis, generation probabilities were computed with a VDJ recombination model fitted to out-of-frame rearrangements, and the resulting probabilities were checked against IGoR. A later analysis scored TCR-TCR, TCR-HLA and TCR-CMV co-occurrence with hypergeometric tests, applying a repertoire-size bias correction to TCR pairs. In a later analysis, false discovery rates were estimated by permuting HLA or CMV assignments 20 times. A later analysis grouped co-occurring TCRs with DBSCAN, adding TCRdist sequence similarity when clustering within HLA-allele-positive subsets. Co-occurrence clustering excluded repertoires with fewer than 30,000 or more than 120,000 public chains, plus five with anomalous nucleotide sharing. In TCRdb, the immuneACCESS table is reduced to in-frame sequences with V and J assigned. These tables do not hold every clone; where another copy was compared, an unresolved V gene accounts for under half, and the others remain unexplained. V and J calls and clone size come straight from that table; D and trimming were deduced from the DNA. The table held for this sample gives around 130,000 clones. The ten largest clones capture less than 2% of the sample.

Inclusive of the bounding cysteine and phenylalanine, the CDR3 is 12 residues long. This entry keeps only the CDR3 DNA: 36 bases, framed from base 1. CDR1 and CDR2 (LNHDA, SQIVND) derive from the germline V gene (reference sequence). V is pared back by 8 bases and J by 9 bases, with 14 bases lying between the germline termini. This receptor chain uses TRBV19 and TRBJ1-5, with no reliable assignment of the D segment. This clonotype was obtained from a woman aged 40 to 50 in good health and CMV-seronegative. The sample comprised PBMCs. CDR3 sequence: CASGEGRGPQHF. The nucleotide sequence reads TGTGCCAGTGGGGAGGGTCGTGGGCCCCAGCATTTT.